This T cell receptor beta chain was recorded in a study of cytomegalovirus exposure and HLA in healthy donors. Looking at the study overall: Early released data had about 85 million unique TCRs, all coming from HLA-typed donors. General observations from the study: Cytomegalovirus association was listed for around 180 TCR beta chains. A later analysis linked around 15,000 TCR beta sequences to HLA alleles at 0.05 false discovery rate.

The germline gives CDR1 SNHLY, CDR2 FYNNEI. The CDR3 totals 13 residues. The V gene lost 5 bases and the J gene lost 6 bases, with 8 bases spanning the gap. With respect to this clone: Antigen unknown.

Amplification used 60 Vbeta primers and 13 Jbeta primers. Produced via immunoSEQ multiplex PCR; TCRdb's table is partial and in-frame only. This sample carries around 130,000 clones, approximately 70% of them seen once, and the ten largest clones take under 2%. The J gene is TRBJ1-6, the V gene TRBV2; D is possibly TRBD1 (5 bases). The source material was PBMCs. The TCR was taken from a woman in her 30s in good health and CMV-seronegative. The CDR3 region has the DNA TGTGCCAGCAGTATTGACAGTAATTCACCCCTCCACTTT. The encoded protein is CASSIDSNSPLHF.